This T cell receptor beta chain was sequenced in a study of T cell responses to AZD1222 COVID-19 vaccine. The CDR3 loop spans 12 amino acids. CDR1 and CDR2 (germline): MNHNY, SVGAGI (reference sequence). V lost 7 bases to trimming and J lost 1 base, with 8 bases between them. On this clone itself: Its antigen is not identified.

TCRdb keeps only in-frame clones here, not all; method: immunoSEQ multiplex PCR. The top ten hold approximately 13% of the sample, which has tens of thousands of clones, around 84% seen once. Study results and caveats: Nearly half of spike-specific TCRs reportedly go after variant regions that carry no mutations. Spike-specific TCR breadth and depth went up after people got two AZD1222 doses. Clonal diversity may have been underestimated in mostly white British donors.

The sequencing here drew on peripheral blood, taken on day 0 of AZD1222 vaccination. This chain connects TRBV6-6 to TRBJ2-7; D is possibly TRBD1 or TRBD2 (5 bases each). This TCR derives from an adult in good health. The CDR3 sequence is CASTGASYEQYF. The DNA for the CDR3 is TGTGCCAGCACCGGGGCTTCCTACGAGCAGTACTTC.